Listed below are T cell receptor beta chains from one sample, sequenced in a study of glioma-infiltrating T cells. TCRdb processed the multiplex PCR reads anew with MiXCR; each CDR3 protein has one entry. The data contain 400,000 or so distinct CDR3 sequences, roughly two fifths of them singletons. Sequenced sample: glioma tissue, nonneoplastic brain tissue, or PBMCs (not recorded which). The receptor set was obtained from a human donor with low-grade glioma or glioblastoma, undergoing nonglioma brain surgery, or in good health (not recorded which). Both conserved end residues are part of each CDR3. A D gene is named only where the DNA matches it firmly. For some rows the clone size is stated as once, few or many, or as a class when expanded; others skip it.

clone size	V gene	D gene	J gene	CDR3 protein	CDR3 DNA
.	TRBV4-1	.	TRBJ2-7	CASSWGLPSSYEQYF	TGCGCCAGCAGCTGGGGACTCCCCAGCTCCTACGAGCAGTACTTC
many	TRBV28	TRBD1	TRBJ1-2	CASSWTGDGYTF	TGTGCCAGCAGTTGGACAGGGGATGGCTACACCTTC
many	TRBV28	TRBD2	TRBJ2-3	CASSPSGGTQYF	TGTGCCAGCAGTCCCAGCGGGGGAACGCAGTATTTT
many	TRBV6-2/TRBV6-3	.	TRBJ2-7	CASSYLMALRSSYEQYF	TGTGCCAGCAGTTACCTAATGGCCCTCCGGAGCTCCTACGAGCAGTACTTC
many	TRBV6-1	TRBD2	TRBJ2-1	CASSYGTSGDYNEQFF	TGTGCCAGCAGCTACGGGACTAGCGGGGACTACAATGAGCAGTTCTTC
few	TRBV20-1	.	TRBJ2-1	CSVGRTGRDEQFF	TGCAGTGTTGGAAGGACAGGGAGGGATGAGCAGTTCTTC
few	TRBV27	.	TRBJ2-5	CASSLFAGETQYF	TGTGCCAGCAGTTTATTTGCCGGGGAGACCCAGTACTTC
.	TRBV27	.	TRBJ2-2	CASSFPAGTRHTGELFF	TGTGCCAGCAGTTTTCCTGCCGGGACAAGACACACCGGGGAGCTGTTTTTT
few	TRBV7-6	.	TRBJ2-7	CASTPIEGRREVPYEQYF	TGTGCCAGCACCCCTATTGAGGGGAGGAGGGAGGTACCCTACGAGCAGTACTTC
.	TRBV12-3/TRBV12-4	.	TRBJ2-1	CASSPLHEQFF	TGTGCCAGCAGTCCCCTCCATGAGCAGTTCTTC
.	TRBV20-1	.	TRBJ1-5	CSARMEQGGNQPQHF	TGCAGTGCTAGGATGGAACAGGGAGGCAATCAGCCCCAGCATTTT
.	TRBV5-1	TRBD2	TRBJ2-1	CASSLVWGTSYNEQFF	TGCGCCAGCAGCTTGGTCTGGGGGACTAGCTACAATGAGCAGTTCTTC
few	TRBV4-1	TRBD2	TRBJ2-1	CASSRGLADYNEQFF	TGCGCCAGCAGCCGGGGACTAGCGGACTACAATGAGCAGTTCTTC
.	TRBV4-2	.	TRBJ1-6	CASSLSVDTALHF	TGTGCCAGCAGTCTGTCGGTAGATACGGCCCTCCACTTT
many	TRBV25-1	.	TRBJ1-1	CASLEVEGMNTEAFF	TGTGCCAGCCTGGAGGTCGAGGGAATGAACACTGAAGCTTTCTTT
few	TRBV15	.	TRBJ2-3	CATSRVRGPTDTQYF	TGTGCCACCAGCAGAGTTCGCGGACCGACAGATACGCAGTATTTT
.	TRBV3-1	TRBD1	TRBJ1-2	CASSQERGRGNYGYTF	TGTGCCAGCAGCCAAGAACGGGGCAGGGGGAACTATGGCTACACCTTC
few	TRBV6-2/TRBV6-3	.	TRBJ2-5	CASGPGTYGTQYF	TGTGCCAGCGGACCCGGGACGTACGGGACCCAGTACTTC
.	TRBV7-2	.	TRBJ2-1	CASSFRTPLEQFF	TGTGCCAGCAGCTTCCGGACTCCGCTGGAGCAGTTCTTC
.	TRBV7-9	.	TRBJ2-6	CASTQGDGSSGANVLTF	TGTGCCAGCACCCAAGGGGACGGTAGCTCTGGGGCCAACGTCCTGACTTTC
.	TRBV20-1	.	TRBJ2-1	CSARDWRRPDNEQFF	TGCAGTGCTAGAGATTGGAGGAGACCTGACAATGAGCAGTTCTTC
.	TRBV7-2	.	TRBJ2-1	CASSVSDFHEQFF	TGTGCCAGCAGCGTATCCGACTTCCATGAGCAGTTCTTC
many	TRBV20-1	.	TRBJ2-1	CSATRGVYNEQFF	TGCAGTGCAACCCGTGGAGTCTACAATGAGCAGTTCTTC
few	TRBV7-2	.	TRBJ2-7	CASSLVKGFSYEQYF	TGTGCCAGCAGCTTAGTGAAGGGTTTCTCCTACGAGCAGTACTTC
.	TRBV7-2	TRBD1	TRBJ2-7	CANSLRLRQGVSYEQYF	TGTGCCAACAGCTTAAGGTTAAGGCAGGGGGTTTCGTACGAGCAGTACTTC
few	TRBV7-8	.	TRBJ2-1	CASSLRAPRVNEQFF	TGTGCCAGCAGCTTAAGGGCCCCTAGGGTCAATGAGCAGTTCTTC
.	TRBV2	.	TRBJ2-7	CASSAGTFPSYEQYF	TGTGCCAGCAGCGCCGGGACCTTCCCTTCCTACGAGCAGTACTTC
many	TRBV20-1	.	TRBJ2-7	CSARLAGSAYEQYF	TGCAGTGCTAGGCTCGCGGGAAGCGCCTACGAGCAGTACTTC
.	TRBV10-2	.	TRBJ2-7	CASSEGRSSYEQYF	TGCGCCAGCAGCGAGGGACGGAGCTCCTACGAGCAGTACTTC
few	TRBV7-7	.	TRBJ2-5	CASSPTRAQETQYF	TGTGCTAGCAGCCCAACACGGGCACAAGAGACCCAGTACTTC
.	TRBV20-1	TRBD2	TRBJ2-1	CSASGSGTTYNEQFF	TGCAGTGCCTCGGGCAGCGGGACGACCTACAATGAGCAGTTCTTC
.	TRBV12-3/TRBV12-4	.	TRBJ2-7	CASSFAQGTYEQYF	TGTGCCAGCAGTTTTGCCCAGGGGACCTACGAGCAGTACTTC
.	TRBV5-1	TRBD1	TRBJ2-3	CASRAGTVSTDTQYF	TGCGCCAGCAGAGCCGGGACAGTTAGCACAGATACGCAGTATTTT